This T cell receptor beta chain was profiled in a study of memory CD4+ T cells and cytomegalovirus serostatus. Study-wide context: Healthy Belgian adult donors included about 10 CMV-positive and 24 CMV-negative people.

The sort gate was single viable CD3+CD4+CD8-CD45RO+ cells for memory CD4+ T cells. Notes on the study in general: The CMV-associated TCR signature appears largely within the CD4+ memory repertoire.

This clone is medium-sized (0.01 to 0.1%). Its antigen is not known. As originally analysed: After removing out-of-frame reads, around 2,100,000 distinct TCRbeta sequences remained. Sequencing was performed with immunoSEQ multiplex PCR; in TCRdb, only in-frame clones are kept and a portion is missing. The DNA gave D and trimming, while V, J and clone size come from that table. The table shows about 73,000 clones, with 60% to 80% occurring only once. The TCR comes from an adult in good health and CMV-seropositive. Sequenced sample: memory CD4+ T cells from blood.

CDR3 region: CASSLEAGGYGYTF. For the CDR3, the DNA is TGTGCCAGCAGCTTAGAAGCTGGAGGCTATGGCTACACCTTC. This sequence joins TRBV7-2 and TRBJ1-2, with D uncertain. This CDR3 comprises 14 residues. The germline gives CDR1 SGHTA, CDR2 FQGNSA. Trimming removed 1 base from V and 4 bases from J, with 10 bases in between.